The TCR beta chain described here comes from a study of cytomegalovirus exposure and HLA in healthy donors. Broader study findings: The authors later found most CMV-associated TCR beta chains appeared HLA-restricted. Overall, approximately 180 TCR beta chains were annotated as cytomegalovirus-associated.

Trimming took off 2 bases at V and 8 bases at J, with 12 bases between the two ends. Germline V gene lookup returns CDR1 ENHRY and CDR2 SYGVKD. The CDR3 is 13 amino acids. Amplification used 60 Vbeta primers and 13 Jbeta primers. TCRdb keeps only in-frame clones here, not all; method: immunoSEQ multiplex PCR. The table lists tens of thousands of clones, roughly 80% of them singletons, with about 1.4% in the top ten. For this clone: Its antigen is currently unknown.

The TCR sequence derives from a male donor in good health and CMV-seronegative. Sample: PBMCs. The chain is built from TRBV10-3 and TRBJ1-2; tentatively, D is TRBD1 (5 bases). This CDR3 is CAISEAGQYGYTF. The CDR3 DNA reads TGTGCCATCAGTGAGGCGGGGCAGTACGGCTACACCTTC.